What follows is one TCR beta chain and its context. Its antigen is currently not known. The library was obtained by 5' RACE. Each TCR library was prepared from about 3,400 ng of total RNA. For each sample, cDNA synthesis with SMARTScribe reverse transcriptase was split into eight separate reactions. During cDNA synthesis, unique molecular identifiers containing a 6-nucleotide sample barcode were introduced by template switching. Amplification of TCRalpha and TCRbeta cDNA involved two nested PCRs of 16 and 9 cycles, and each PCR was followed by bead purification. Before amplification, the cDNA was treated with uracil DNA-glycosylase and purified using the QIAquick PCR purification kit. In the second PCR, Illumina TruSeq-compatible adapters and sample-specific barcodes were added. Library quality and concentration were assessed using TapeStation and Qubit, and 4.5 to 5.5 ng of each library was pooled. Sequencing of the pooled libraries was done on an Illumina HiSeq2500 single-index Rapid Run using custom sequencing primers and 2 x 100 bp reads. The paper's data handling went like this. PCR and sequencing errors were corrected by UMI-based consensus assembly using MiGEC version 1.2.6. MiXCR version 2.1.1 was used to carry out V(D)J alignment, clonotype assembly and CDR3 extraction. Normalisation of gene usage, clonotype sharing and MAIT/NKT TCR abundance was achieved by analysing the top 1000, 10 000 and 20 000 clonotypes per sample. Diversity was computed as the inverse Simpson index with the vegan R package after downsampling to 27 000 UMIs. Paired Mann-Whitney U tests were applied to discordant twin pairs, with Benjamini-Hochberg correction for multiple testing. TCRdb reprocessed the reads and lists each CDR3 protein sequence as a single entry, with no DNA. The authors' filters were not applied to this entry. Per the sample table, the count is over 150,000 distinct CDR3 sequences. The top ten clones comprise roughly 2.3% of the sample.

From each donor, an approximately 2.3 ml peripheral blood sample was collected into PAXgene tubes and kept at -80 degrees C. Without T cell sorting, total RNA was isolated from whole blood using the PAXgene blood miRNA kit on an automated QIAcube. Deep TCRalpha and TCRbeta repertoire profiling with unique molecular barcoding was performed on peripheral blood of monozygotic twin pairs concordant or discordant for inflammatory bowel disease. Smoking habits were recorded for all twin pairs, and individuals were classified as current, former or never smokers. These data are taken from a study of monozygotic twins with inflammatory bowel disease (dated by TCRdb to the late 2010s). Concerning the study at large: The complete study included around 30 monozygotic twin pairs: 19 IBD-discordant Danish pairs and nine German pairs, of which four were IBD-concordant and five were IBD-discordant. Each individual had, on average, about 151 000 unique TCRalpha sequences and 181 000 unique TCRbeta sequences available for analysis. Disease-associated traits were sought mainly through comparisons between IBD patients and their genetically identical healthy co-twins within discordant pairs. General findings and caveats noted by the study authors: Because patients were on differing immunosuppressive treatments, the repertoires may have picked up extra background noise and inter-individual variability. IBD patients shared fewer clonotypes with other individuals than healthy twins did, most markedly in patients showing signs of disease activity. TCRbeta repertoire diversity, by inverse Simpson index, was decreased in IBD patients compared with their healthy co-twins. The results gave no support for a single strong signal or clonotype linked to IBD. No difference in repertoire similarity was observed between concordant and discordant twins, possibly owing to limited statistical power. The analysis was unable to tell apart different T cell subtypes.

The cysteine opens and the phenylalanine closes a CDR3 of 13 amino acids. No DNA sequence was recorded. Sequences MNHNS (CDR1) and SASEGT (CDR2) are obtained from the germline V gene. The V and J genes are TRBV6-1 and TRBJ2-7. The sequence was obtained from a human donor with ulcerative colitis or Crohn's disease, or a healthy co-twin of an affected twin (not recorded which). Sequenced input: blood. The encoded CDR3 is CASSQDGTYEQYF.